This T cell receptor beta chain was observed in a study of blood T cell repertoires in COVID-19. Across the study: Collection of acute and convalescent COVID-19 samples took place in the United States, Italy and Spain. The analysed material was cDNA or gDNA that came from T cells, B-cell-depleted T cells, or PBMCs.

Germline V gene lookup returns CDR1 SGHTA and CDR2 FQGNSA. The CDR3 loop spans 14 amino acids. Trimming took off 0 bases at V and 2 bases at J, with 5 bases between the two ends. Recruitment covered about two dozen US areas and drew participants whose ages spanned about 18 to 90 years. In the source study's methods: Amplifying reference gene primers gave estimates of nucleated cell counts. The repertoire was sequenced with immunoSEQ multiplex PCR; TCRdb's copy has only in-frame clones and lacks some. D and trimming come from the DNA, and the V and J calls and clone size come from that table. Of 200,000 to 250,000 clones listed, 70% to 90% are singletons. This clone was detected a few times.

This chain uses TRBV7-2 with TRBJ2-1; no clear D. This TCR was recovered from a woman between 40 and 55 years old with acute COVID-19. The sequenced sample was PBMCs or T cells enriched from blood (not recorded which). The CDR3 DNA follows: TGTGCCAGCAGCTTAGCCCGTACCTACAATGAGCAGTTCTTC. Protein: CASSLARTYNEQFF.